The 4 T cell receptor beta chains below all came from one sample that was sequenced in a study of blood T cell repertoires in COVID-19. Clones were sequenced by immunoSEQ multiplex PCR, and TCRdb holds only the in-frame ones, with some missing. The sample consists of almost 350,000 clones, 85% to 90% of them appearing once. The specimen was PBMCs or T cells enriched from blood (not recorded which). These receptors all come from a young woman who had been exposed to COVID-19.

This clone was picked up one time. The V call is TRBV28, the J call TRBJ1-1; D not resolved. CDR1 is MDHEN and CDR2 is SYDVKM in the germline V gene. Deletions cut 7 bases from V and 8 bases from J, with 11 bases between. CDR3 length equals 11 residues. This CDR3 reads CASTDTDEAFF. The CDR3 DNA reads as TGTGCCAGCACCGACACAGACGAAGCTTTCTTT.

This chain uses TRBV19 with TRBJ1-2, with 10 bases that match TRBD1. Germline V gives CDR1 LNHDA, CDR2 SQIVND (reference sequence). V dropped 9 bases and J dropped 8; count of bases not matched to a gene: 9. This CDR3 has 13 amino acids. This chain's CDR3 is CASSRQGARGYTF. CDR3 DNA: TGTGCCAGCTCACGACAGGGGGCGCGAGGCTACACCTTC. Supplemented by reference TRBV19 and TRBJ1-2, the full variable domain reads DGGITQSPKYLFRKEGQNVTLSCEQNLNHDAMYWYRQDPGQGLRLIYYSQIVNDFQKGDIAEGYSVSREKKESFPLTVTSAQKNPTAFYLCASSRQGARGYTFGSGTRLTVV.

V is TRBV9 and J is TRBJ2-1; TRBD2 agrees at 11 bases. Germline-derived CDR1 and CDR2 are SGDLS and YYNGEE. J was trimmed by 15 bases and V by 2 bases; bases with no gene match: 7. CDR3 size: 13 residues. The CDR3 DNA sequence: TGTGCCAGCAGCGTGTTAGCGGGAGGGCGGCTGTTCTTC. Protein: CASSVLAGGRLFF. Filled out from reference TRBV9 and TRBJ2-1, the complete variable domain reads DSGVTQTPKHLITATGQRVTLRCSPRSGDLSVYWYQQSLDQGLQFLIQYYNGEERAKGNILERFSAQQFPDLHSELNLSSLELGDSALYFCASSVLAGGRLFFGPGTRLTVL.

This rearrangement joins TRBV30 to TRBJ1-5, with D tentatively TRBD1 (6 bases). Germline V gene data show CDR1 as GTSNPN and CDR2 as SVGIG (reference sequence). The CDR3 totals 14 residues. CDR3 sequence: CAGGGSGSNQPQHF. The DNA for the CDR3 is TGTGCAGGGGGGGGATCCGGTAGCAATCAGCCCCAGCATTTT.